Given below is one T cell receptor beta chain in context. The antigen is undetermined. Looked up from germline, CDR1 is SGHVS and CDR2 is FNYEAQ. Trimming removed 1 base from V and 3 bases from J; junction bases left unmatched: 4. This CDR3 is 15 amino acids long. This entry comes from a study of CD8 T cells in ankylosing spondylitis. In TCRdb, the 5' RACE reads were re-called with MiXCR into one record per CDR3 protein. The sample comprises more than 150,000 distinct CDR3 sequences, roughly 13% of which are singletons, and approximately 16% rests with the top ten. General study findings and limits: For ankylosing spondylitis blood, a TCR beta motif of eight or nine highly homologous variants appeared characteristic. Both synovial fluid and blood in reactive arthritis had previously been reported to carry some motif variants.

The clonotype was recovered from a male donor with ankylosing spondylitis or in good health (not recorded which). What was sequenced was blood, either unsorted or a sorted T cell fraction (not recorded which). The genes are TRBV7-6 and TRBJ2-5; 8 nucleotides line up with TRBD2. The CDR3 DNA is TGTGCCAGCAGCTTAGTGACTAGCGACAAAGAGACCCAGTACTTC. Amino acids: CASSLVTSDKETQYF.